This T cell receptor beta chain was found in a study of T cells in Graves' hyperthyroidism and ophthalmopathy. The TCR beta CDR3 regions underwent amplification using RNA transcripts as the source. RT-PCR in the first round (using the HTBI primer set) targeted the TCR CDR3. TCRdb re-derived calls from the multiplex PCR reads in MiXCR, one entry per CDR3 protein. Among roughly 510,000 distinct CDR3 sequences, 40% to 55% were seen once, and the ten largest hold 35% to 50%. V was shortened by 6 bases and J by 7 bases, with 18 bases between the two germline ends. CDR3 length equals 15 residues. A single count supports this clonotype.

The sequencing input was peripheral blood or thyroid tissue (not recorded which). The chain is built from TRBV12-3 or TRBV12-4 and TRBJ1-4, with D perhaps matching TRBD1 (5 bases). This TCR was sampled from an adult woman with Graves' disease, either hyperthyroidism or ophthalmopathy (not recorded which). The CDR3 DNA is TGTGCCAGCAGCGCCCCGGGACTAGCGGGTGAAAAACTGTTTTTT. Amino acid sequence: CASSAPGLAGEKLFF.